The present TCR beta chain was sequenced within a study of T cells in Graves' hyperthyroidism and ophthalmopathy. General study points: Onset of ophthalmopathy came a median 6.5 months after the model predicted it.

TCR beta CDR3 regions were amplified from RNA transcripts. HTBI primers were employed in a first-round RT-PCR of the TCR CDR3. TCRdb re-analysed the multiplex PCR reads in MiXCR, keeping a single row per CDR3 protein. The repertoire has approximately 600,000 distinct CDR3 sequences, under 25% of them found once; the top ten carry 30% to 40%. Concerning this clonotype: The antigen remains undetermined.

With 3 bases removed from V and 3 bases from J, the gap between germline ends came to 10 bases. The CDR3 has 13 amino acids. Germline-derived CDR1 and CDR2 are SGHRS and YFSETQ. This sequence was found in a man in his thirties or forties with Graves' ophthalmopathy. Sequenced material: blood. This sequence joins TRBV5-1 and TRBJ2-7, with a weak D call TRBD1 (6 bases). The CDR3 protein is CASSSRQDYEQYF. DNA of the CDR3: TGCGCCAGCAGCTCTAGACAGGACTACGAGCAGTACTTC.